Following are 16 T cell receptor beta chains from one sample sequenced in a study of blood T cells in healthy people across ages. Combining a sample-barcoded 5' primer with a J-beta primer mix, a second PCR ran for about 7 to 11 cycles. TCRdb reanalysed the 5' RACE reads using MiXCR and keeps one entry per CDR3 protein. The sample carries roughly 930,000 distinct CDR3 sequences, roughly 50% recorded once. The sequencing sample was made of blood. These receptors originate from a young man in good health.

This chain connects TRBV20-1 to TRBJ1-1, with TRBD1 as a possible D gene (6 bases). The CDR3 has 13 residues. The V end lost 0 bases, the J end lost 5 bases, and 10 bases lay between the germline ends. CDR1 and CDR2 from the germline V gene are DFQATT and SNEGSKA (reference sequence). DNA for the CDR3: TGCAGTGCTAGAGATAGGGGGGAAACTGAAGCTTTCTTT. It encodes CSARDRGETEAFF.

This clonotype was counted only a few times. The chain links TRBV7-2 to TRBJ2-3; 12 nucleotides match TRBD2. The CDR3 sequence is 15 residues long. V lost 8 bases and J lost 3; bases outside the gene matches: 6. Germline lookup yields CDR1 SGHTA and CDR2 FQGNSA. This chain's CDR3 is CASGRTSGGTDTQYF. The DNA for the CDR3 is TGTGCCAGCGGCCGCACTAGCGGGGGGACAGATACGCAGTATTTT.

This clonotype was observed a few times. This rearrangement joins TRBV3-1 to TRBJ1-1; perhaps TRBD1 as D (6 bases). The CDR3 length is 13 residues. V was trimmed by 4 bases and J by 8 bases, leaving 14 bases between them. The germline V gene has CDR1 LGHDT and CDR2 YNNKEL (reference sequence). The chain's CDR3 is CASSPWRGGEAFF. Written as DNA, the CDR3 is TGTGCCAGCAGCCCCTGGAGGGGGGGAGAAGCTTTCTTT.

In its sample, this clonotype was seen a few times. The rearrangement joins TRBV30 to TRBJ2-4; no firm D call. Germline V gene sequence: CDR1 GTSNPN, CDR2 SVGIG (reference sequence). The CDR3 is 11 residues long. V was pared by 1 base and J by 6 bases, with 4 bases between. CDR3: CAWSEGNIQYF. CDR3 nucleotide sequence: TGTGCCTGGAGTGAGGGAAACATTCAGTACTTC.

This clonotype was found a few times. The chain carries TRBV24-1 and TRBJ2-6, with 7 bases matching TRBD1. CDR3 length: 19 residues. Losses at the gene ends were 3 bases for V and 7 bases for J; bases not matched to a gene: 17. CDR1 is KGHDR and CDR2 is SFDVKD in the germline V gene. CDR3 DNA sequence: TGTGCCACCAGTGATCACACGGACAGGAATGCTCTGGGCGCCAACGTCCTGACTTTC. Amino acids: CATSDHTDRNALGANVLTF.

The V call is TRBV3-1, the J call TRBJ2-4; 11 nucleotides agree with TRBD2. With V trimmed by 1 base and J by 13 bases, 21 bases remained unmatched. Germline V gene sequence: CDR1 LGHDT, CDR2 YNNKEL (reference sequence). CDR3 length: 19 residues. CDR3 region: CASSQVAGKLAGAYNEQYF. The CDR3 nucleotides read TGTGCCAGCAGCCAAGTCGCGGGGAAACTAGCGGGAGCTTACAATGAGCAGTACTTC.

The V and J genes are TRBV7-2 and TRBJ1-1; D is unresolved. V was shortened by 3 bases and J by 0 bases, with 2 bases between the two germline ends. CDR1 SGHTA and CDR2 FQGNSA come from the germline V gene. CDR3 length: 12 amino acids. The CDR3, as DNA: TGTGCCAGCAGCTTTCTGAACACTGAAGCTTTCTTT. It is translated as CASSFLNTEAFF. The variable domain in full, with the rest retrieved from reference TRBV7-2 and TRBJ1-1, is GAGVSQSPSNKVTEKGKDVELRCDPISGHTALYWYRQSLGQGLEFLIYFQGNSAPDKSGLPSDRFSAERTGGSVSTLTIQRTQQEDSAVYLCASSFLNTEAFFGQGTRLTVV.

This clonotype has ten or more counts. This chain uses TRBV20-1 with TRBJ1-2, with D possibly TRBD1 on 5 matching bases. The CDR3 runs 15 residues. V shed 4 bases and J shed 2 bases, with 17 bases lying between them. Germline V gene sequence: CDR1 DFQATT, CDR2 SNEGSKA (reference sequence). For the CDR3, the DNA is TGCAGTGCTACCGGGGTGCTAACAGGAAACTATGGCTACACCTTC. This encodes CSATGVLTGNYGYTF.

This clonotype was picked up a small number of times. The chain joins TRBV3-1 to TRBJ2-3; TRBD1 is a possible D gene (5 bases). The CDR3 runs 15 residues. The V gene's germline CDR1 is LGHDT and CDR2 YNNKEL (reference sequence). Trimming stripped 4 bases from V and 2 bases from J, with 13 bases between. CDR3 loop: CASSLTQDSTDTQYF. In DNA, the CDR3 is TGTGCCAGCAGCCTCACACAGGATTCCACAGATACGCAGTATTTT.

The chain's CDR3 is CSAFTGDGALTQHF. CDR3 nucleotide sequence: TGCAGTGCTTTTACAGGGGACGGGGCCTTGACCCAGCATTTT. The rearrangement joins TRBV20-1 to TRBJ1-5; 7 bases align to TRBD1. Trimming cost V 5 bases and J 11 bases; bases outside gene matches: 15. The V gene's germline CDR1 is DFQATT and CDR2 SNEGSKA (reference sequence). The CDR3 has 14 amino acids.

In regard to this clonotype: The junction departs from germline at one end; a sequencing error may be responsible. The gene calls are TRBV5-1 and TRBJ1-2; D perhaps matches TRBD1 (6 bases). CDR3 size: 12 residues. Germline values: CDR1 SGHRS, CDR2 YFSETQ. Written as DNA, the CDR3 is TGCGCCTGCAGACAGGATAACTATGGCTACACCTTC. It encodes CACRQDNYGYTF.

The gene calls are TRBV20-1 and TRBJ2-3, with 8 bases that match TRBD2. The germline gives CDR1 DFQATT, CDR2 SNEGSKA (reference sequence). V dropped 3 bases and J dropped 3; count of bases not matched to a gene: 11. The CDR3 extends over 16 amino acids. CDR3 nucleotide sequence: TGCAGTGCTAGTAGCGCGAGCGGGGGTCCAACAGATACGCAGTATTTT. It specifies CSASSASGGPTDTQYF.

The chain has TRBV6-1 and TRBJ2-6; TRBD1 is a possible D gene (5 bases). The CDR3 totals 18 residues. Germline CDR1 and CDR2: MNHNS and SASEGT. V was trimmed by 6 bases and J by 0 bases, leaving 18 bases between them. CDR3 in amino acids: CASRAAQGSRSGANVLTF. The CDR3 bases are TGTGCCAGCAGGGCGGCCCAGGGTTCCCGCTCTGGGGCCAACGTCCTGACTTTC.

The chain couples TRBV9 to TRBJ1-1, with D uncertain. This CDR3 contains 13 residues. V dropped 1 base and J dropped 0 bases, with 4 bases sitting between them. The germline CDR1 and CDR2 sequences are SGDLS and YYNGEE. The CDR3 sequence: CASSVMMNTEAFF. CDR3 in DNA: TGTGCCAGCAGCGTAATGATGAACACTGAAGCTTTCTTT.

The chain's CDR3 is CASSLEGADTDTQYF. The CDR3 nucleotides are TGTGCCAGCAGCTTAGAGGGGGCGGACACAGATACGCAGTATTTT. The chain employs TRBV7-2 and TRBJ2-3, with 7 bases that match TRBD1. The ends lost 1 base at V and 2 bases at J; junction bases unmatched: 3. Germline V gene data show CDR1 as SGHTA and CDR2 as FQGNSA. This CDR3 region has 15 residues.

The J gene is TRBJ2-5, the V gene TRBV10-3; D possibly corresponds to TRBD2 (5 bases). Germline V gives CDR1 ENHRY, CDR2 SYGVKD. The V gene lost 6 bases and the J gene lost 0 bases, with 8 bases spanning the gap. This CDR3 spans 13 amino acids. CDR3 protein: CAIRAENQETQYF. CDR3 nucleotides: TGTGCCATCAGAGCGGAGAACCAAGAGACCCAGTACTTC.